These 8 T cell receptor beta chains came from one sample sequenced in a study of blood T cell repertoires in COVID-19. Profiling relied on immunoSEQ multiplex PCR, and the TCRdb table lists in-frame clones only, not all of them. Of about 120,000 clones in the sample, around nine tenths were seen once. Sequencing was performed on peripheral blood. All receptors come from a woman aged 45-60 years with acute or convalescent COVID-19.

The V call is TRBV19, the J call TRBJ2-1; 11 bases align to TRBD2. Trimming at V came to 5 bases and at J to 9 bases, leaving 18 bases not matched to a gene. The germline gives CDR1 LNHDA, CDR2 SQIVND (reference sequence). The CDR3 loop spans 18 amino acids. The CDR3 sequence: CASSLLLRLAGSGGEQFF. The CDR3 DNA sequence: TGTGCCAGTAGTCTCCTTCTCAGACTAGCGGGGTCGGGAGGTGAGCAGTTCTTC.

The rearrangement joins TRBV7-9 to TRBJ2-3; tentatively, D is TRBD1 (5 bases). This CDR3 is built from 16 residues. Germline V gene sequence: CDR1 SEHNR, CDR2 FQNEAQ (reference sequence). The ends were cut back, 5 bases at V and 2 bases at J, with 17 bases in the middle. The CDR3, as DNA: TGTGCCAGCAGCCGGACACAAAAACCTCCCACAGATACGCAGTATTTT. The encoded protein is CASSRTQKPPTDTQYF.

The CDR3, as DNA: TGTGCCTGGAGCAGGGAAAACACCGGGGAGCTGTTTTTT. Protein sequence: CAWSRENTGELFF. The V gene is TRBV30, the J gene TRBJ2-2, with D maybe TRBD1 (5 bases). Trimming took 3 bases from V and 2 from J, leaving 7 bases between them. The CDR3 consists of 13 residues. The germline gives CDR1 GTSNPN, CDR2 SVGIG (reference sequence). Variable domain in full (rest from reference TRBV30 and TRBJ2-2): SQTIHQWPATLVQPVGSPLSLECTVEGTSNPNLYWYRQAAGRGLQLLFYSVGIGQISSEVPQNLSASRPQDRQFILSSKKLLLSDSGFYLCAWSRENTGELFFGEGSRLTVL.

This clone appeared a single time. The chain couples TRBV4-1 to TRBJ1-5; D not certain. CDR1 is MGHRA and CDR2 is YSYEKL in the germline V gene. The CDR3 has 13 amino acids. V was cut by 4 bases and J by 4 bases, with 8 bases left in between. The CDR3 nucleotides are TGCGCCAGCAGCCCGCTTAGTAATCAGCCCCAGCATTTT. This gives the protein CASSPLSNQPQHF.

This chain connects TRBV7-8 to TRBJ2-1, with 9 bases matching TRBD1. The CDR3 contains 14 residues. CDR1 is SGHVS, CDR2 FQNEAQ, per germline. The V and J ends lost 6 bases and 7 bases, in that order; junction bases with no gene match: 7. This CDR3 is CASSSYRGRNEQFF. The CDR3 nucleotides are TGTGCCAGCAGTTCCTACAGGGGGCGAAATGAGCAGTTCTTC.

The chain is built from TRBV11-3 and TRBJ1-1; D not resolved. The CDR3 contains 13 residues. V was pared by 5 bases and J by 0 bases, with 7 bases between. CDR1 and CDR2 from the germline V gene are SGHNT and YENEEA. CDR3 protein: CASSRTVNTEAFF. DNA for the CDR3: TGTGCCAGCAGCCGAACAGTGAACACTGAAGCTTTCTTT. Full variable domain (remainder filled in from reference TRBV11-3 and TRBJ1-1): EAGVVQSPRYKIIEKKQPVAFWCNPISGHNTLYWYLQNLGQGPELLIRYENEEAVDDSQLPKDRFSAERLKGVDSTLKIQPAELGDSAVYLCASSRTVNTEAFFGQGTRLTVV.

The chain uses TRBV10-3 and TRBJ1-1; D gene unclear. CDR1 is ENHRY, CDR2 SYGVKD, per germline. Trimming took off 0 bases at V and 7 bases at J, with 9 bases between the two ends. This CDR3 has 13 amino acids. The CDR3 sequence is CAISESGGREAFF. For the CDR3, the DNA is TGTGCCATCAGTGAGTCAGGAGGGCGTGAAGCTTTCTTT.

The chain is built from TRBV19 and TRBJ1-1, with D perhaps matching TRBD1 (5 bases). The V gene's germline CDR1 is LNHDA and CDR2 SQIVND (reference sequence). Trimming stripped 1 base from V and 8 bases from J, with 8 bases between. CDR3 length: 12 residues. CDR3 coding DNA: TGTGCCAGTAGTATAGTTCAGGGAGAAGCTTTCTTT. Its protein is CASSIVQGEAFF.